These 23 T cell receptor beta chains came from one sample sequenced in a study of blood T cell repertoires in COVID-19 (TCRdb year 2020). The library was obtained by the immunoSEQ multiplex PCR assay. Not all clones reach the TCRdb copy of this immuneACCESS table, which keeps in-frame sequences only. Checked studies attribute under half of the gap to unresolved V genes and leave the rest unexplained. For this sample there are about 360,000 clones; around nine tenths appear just once. The ten largest clones represent 7.1% of the sample. Sequencing used peripheral blood. These receptors all stem from a woman aged 60-75 years with COVID-19, enrolled during active disease.

The V call is TRBV7-3, the J call TRBJ1-1, with unresolved D. CDR3 length: 12 residues. Trimming removed 3 bases from V and 4 bases from J, with 6 bases in between. Germline values: CDR1 SGHTA, CDR2 FQGTGA. CDR3: CASSLGPTEAFF. CDR3 DNA sequence: TGTGCCAGCAGCTTGGGCCCCACTGAAGCTTTCTTT.

This chain links TRBV11-3 with TRBJ2-7; TRBD1 matches at 8 bases. Looked up from germline, CDR1 is SGHNT and CDR2 is YENEEA. V shed 1 base and J 5 bases; nucleotides not matched to a gene: 4. The CDR3 spans 14 residues. In DNA, the CDR3 is TGTGCCAGCAGCTTAGCCAGGGGGCGCGACGAGCAGTACTTC. Translated, it gives CASSLARGRDEQYF.

CDR3 sequence: CASRVGGNTEAFF. CDR3 sequence (DNA): TGTGCCAGCAGAGTTGGAGGGAACACTGAAGCTTTCTTT. V and J are TRBV13 and TRBJ1-1; D is undetermined. Germline V gene data show CDR1 as PRHDT and CDR2 as FYEKMQ (reference sequence). Trimming stripped 6 bases from V and 1 base from J, with 9 bases between. The CDR3 length is 13 residues.

The rearrangement links TRBV29-1 to TRBJ2-1, with TRBD2 matching 8 bases. Germline loops: CDR1 SQVTM, CDR2 ANQGSEA. This CDR3 is 14 amino acids long. V trimming: 6 bases; J trimming: 6 bases; junction bases outside the gene matches: 10. The CDR3 nucleotides are TGCAGCGTCGCGCCCGCGGGGGGTGGCAATGAGCAGTTCTTC. Protein: CSVAPAGGGNEQFF.

This chain uses TRBV4-3 with TRBJ2-7; D is unclear. The CDR3 contains 14 residues. Between the trimmed V and J ends, which lost 0 bases and 13 bases, there was a span of 19 bases. Germline CDR1 and CDR2: LGHNA and YSLEER. CDR3 sequence reads: CASSQDRMGHPQYF. Here the CDR3 DNA reads TGCGCCAGCAGCCAAGATCGTATGGGCCACCCTCAATACTTC.

The gene calls are TRBV2 and TRBJ1-6; perhaps TRBD1 as D (6 bases). Germline CDR1 SNHLY, CDR2 FYNNEI. This CDR3 contains 13 residues. V lost 6 bases, J lost 10 bases, and 13 bases lay in between. CDR3 amino acids: CASRDYRVSPLHF. CDR3 bases: TGTGCCAGCAGGGATTACAGGGTCTCACCCCTCCACTTT.

The chain uses TRBV6-5 and TRBJ2-1, with a weak D call TRBD1 (7 bases). This CDR3 contains 13 residues. Germline loops: CDR1 MNHEY, CDR2 SVGAGI. V was shortened by 7 bases and J by 5 bases, with 12 bases between the two germline ends. In DNA, the CDR3 is TGTGCCAGCATTGGAGGGGGCCACAATGAGCAGTTCTTC. Amino acids: CASIGGGHNEQFF.

The chain recombines TRBV29-1 with TRBJ2-3, with 7 bases that match TRBD1. Germline CDR1 reads SQVTM; CDR2 reads ANQGSEA. Trimming removed 6 bases from V and 1 base from J; junction bases left unmatched: 10. The CDR3 extends over 15 amino acids. CDR3 in DNA: TGCAGCGTCACAGGGGCTGCCAAGGGCACAGATACGCAGTATTTT. Its translation is CSVTGAAKGTDTQYF.

This clone was counted once. In DNA form, the CDR3 reads TGTGCCAGCAGCTTCTCCCTTCTTGCAACTAATGAAAAACTGTTTTTT. The encoded protein is CASSFSLLATNEKLFF. The chain joins TRBV7-2 to TRBJ1-4; D not certain. With 3 bases removed from V and 0 bases from J, the gap between germline ends came to 11 bases. CDR1 and CDR2 from the germline V gene are SGHTA and FQGNSA. CDR3 size: 16 residues.

This clone was observed at least ten times. The chain employs TRBV27 and TRBJ2-1; 8 bases align to TRBD2. The CDR3 is 16 amino acids. Germline V gives CDR1 MNHEY, CDR2 SMNVEV (reference sequence). V lost 0 bases and J lost 4; bases outside the gene matches: 5. Written as DNA, the CDR3 is TGTGCCAGCAGTTTATCTGCGGGGGGCTTATACAATGAGCAGTTCTTC. As protein: CASSLSAGGLYNEQFF.

The gene calls are TRBV9 and TRBJ2-7; 11 nucleotides line up with TRBD2. CDR3 length: 16 residues. The J segment lost 2 bases and the V segment lost 4 bases, leaving 8 bases of the junction unmatched. From germline, CDR1 is SGDLS and CDR2 YYNGEE. The CDR3 protein is CASSSSPTSGTYEQYF. The CDR3, as DNA: TGTGCCAGCAGCTCGAGCCCGACTAGCGGGACCTACGAGCAGTACTTC.

The chain combines TRBV19 with TRBJ2-7; D perhaps matches TRBD1 (5 bases). The CDR3 sequence is 14 residues long. CDR1 LNHDA and CDR2 SQIVND come from the germline V gene (reference sequence). Trimming pared 7 bases from V and 3 bases from J, leaving 16 bases between. CDR3 region: CASTDPRDIYEQYF. The DNA for the CDR3 is TGTGCCAGTACCGACCCCAGGGATATCTACGAGCAGTACTTC.

The CDR3 reads CAGRAGGRDTQYF. In DNA form, the CDR3 reads TGTGCCGGCCGAGCGGGGGGGAGAGATACGCAGTATTTT. The chain is built from TRBV30 and TRBJ2-3, with 10 nucleotides matching TRBD2. The germline V gene encodes CDR1 GTSNPN and CDR2 SVGIG (reference sequence). J lost 5 bases, V lost 8 bases, and 7 bases had no gene match. The CDR3 is 13 amino acids.

The chain has TRBV4-3 and TRBJ1-2; the match to TRBD1 covers 8 bases. Looked up from germline, CDR1 is LGHNA and CDR2 is YSLEER. Germline trimming cut 3 bases from V and 4 bases from J; bases unmatched to any gene: 7. CDR3 length: 15 amino acids. The CDR3 is CASSQDRDRSYGYTF. CDR3 DNA: TGCGCCAGCAGCCAGGACAGGGACAGGAGCTATGGCTACACCTTC.

This clone has a single count. The rearrangement joins TRBV5-1 to TRBJ1-2, with 8 nucleotides matching TRBD1. The CDR3 is 14 residues long. Germline lookup yields CDR1 SGHRS and CDR2 YFSETQ. V lost 4 bases, J lost 3 bases, and 5 bases stayed unmatched. Here the CDR3 DNA reads TGCGCCAGCAGCAATGGACAGGGCGACTATGGCTACACCTTC. Protein sequence: CASSNGQGDYGYTF.

This chain links TRBV10-3 with TRBJ1-6; 8 bases line up with TRBD1. Germline CDR1 is ENHRY and CDR2 is SYGVKD. This CDR3 has 16 residues. Unmatched junction bases numbered 8, after V lost 3 bases and J lost 7 bases. CDR3 DNA: TGTGCCATCAGTGATCCTGGCAGGGGGCGAAATTCACCCCTCCACTTT. This sequence encodes CAISDPGRGRNSPLHF.

V is TRBV6-5 and J is TRBJ1-6; 10 bases line up with TRBD1. Germline V lookup: CDR1 MNHEY, CDR2 SVGAGI. Trimming took 7 bases from V and 3 from J; bases not matched to a gene: 3. This CDR3 is built from 15 residues. The CDR3 DNA reads TGTGCCAGCAACCGGGACAGGGGCTATAATTCACCCCTCCACTTT. Encoded protein: CASNRDRGYNSPLHF.

The chain is built from TRBV5-3 and TRBJ2-7, with 9 bases aligning to TRBD1. TRBV5-3 is designated an ORF whose function remains uncertain. The CDR3 is made up of 17 amino acids. Trimming removed 0 bases from V and 6 bases from J; junction bases left unmatched: 13. The CDR3 DNA follows: TGTGCCAGAAGCTTGGGGCCGGACAGGGGTCAAGTGGGCGAGCAGTACTTC. This codes for CARSLGPDRGQVGEQYF.

The CDR3 region has the DNA TGTGCCAGCAGCTTAATCTCAGGGGCTAGCAATCAGCCCCAGCATTTT. This codes for CASSLISGASNQPQHF. The V gene is TRBV7-2, the J gene TRBJ1-5, with D possibly TRBD1 on 6 matching bases. The germline V gene has CDR1 SGHTA and CDR2 FQGNSA. V was clipped by 2 bases and J by 0 bases, with 11 bases between them. The length of the CDR3 is 16 residues. Complete variable domain (other parts from reference TRBV7-2 and TRBJ1-5): GAGVSQSPSNKVTEKGKDVELRCDPISGHTALYWYRQSLGQGLEFLIYFQGNSAPDKSGLPSDRFSAERTGGSVSTLTIQRTQQEDSAVYLCASSLISGASNQPQHFGDGTRLSIL.

A word on this clone: Distinct nucleotide sequences in the sample also encode this CDR3. J is TRBJ2-7 and V is TRBV9; 7 bases agree with TRBD2. Trimming cost V 2 bases and J 2 bases; bases outside gene matches: 4. This CDR3 has 14 amino acids. Germline V gene data show CDR1 as SGDLS and CDR2 as YYNGEE. The CDR3: CASSVGGGTYEQYF. The CDR3 DNA reads as TGTGCCAGCAGCGTGGGCGGGGGTACCTACGAGCAGTACTTC. Full variable domain (outside the CDR3, taken from reference TRBV9 and TRBJ2-7): DSGVTQTPKHLITATGQRVTLRCSPRSGDLSVYWYQQSLDQGLQFLIQYYNGEERAKGNILERFSAQQFPDLHSELNLSSLELGDSALYFCASSVGGGTYEQYFGPGTRLTVT.

The chain joins TRBV3-1 (or the pseudogene TRBV3-2) to TRBJ1-2, with 10 bases identical to TRBD1. This CDR3 is built from 15 residues. CDR1 LGHDT and CDR2 YNNKEL come from the germline V gene (reference sequence). V was pared by 4 bases and J by 4 bases, with 6 bases of the junction left unmatched. CDR3 amino acids: CASSRGTGVVYGYTF. The CDR3 nucleotides are TGTGCCAGCAGCCGGGGGACAGGGGTTGTCTATGGCTACACCTTC.

This clone was picked up one time. The chain carries TRBV7-2 and TRBJ1-1; TRBD1 is a possible D gene (5 bases). Germline V gene sequence: CDR1 SGHTA, CDR2 FQGNSA. The CDR3 spans 13 residues. V dropped 4 bases and J dropped 0 bases, with 6 bases sitting between them. The CDR3 bases are TGTGCCAGCAGCTCACAGGTGAACACTGAAGCTTTCTTT. Translating it yields CASSSQVNTEAFF.

The V gene is TRBV3-1 (or the pseudogene TRBV3-2), the J gene TRBJ2-2, with D unclear. Looked up from germline, CDR1 is LGHDT and CDR2 is YNNKEL (reference sequence). CDR3 length: 16 amino acids. Deletions cut 1 base from V and 0 bases from J, with 9 bases between. CDR3 in amino acids: CASSQVSVSNTGELFF. CDR3 DNA: TGTGCCAGCAGCCAAGTGAGCGTCTCGAACACCGGGGAGCTGTTTTTT.